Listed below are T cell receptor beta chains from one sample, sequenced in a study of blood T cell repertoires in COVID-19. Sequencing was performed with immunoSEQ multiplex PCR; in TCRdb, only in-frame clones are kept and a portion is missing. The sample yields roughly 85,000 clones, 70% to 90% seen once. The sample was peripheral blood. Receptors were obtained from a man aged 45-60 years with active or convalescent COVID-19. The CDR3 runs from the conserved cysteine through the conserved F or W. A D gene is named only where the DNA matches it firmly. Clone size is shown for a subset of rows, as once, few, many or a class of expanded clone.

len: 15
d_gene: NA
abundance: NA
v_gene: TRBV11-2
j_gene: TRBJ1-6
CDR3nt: TGTGCCAGCAGCCCCGGGGGGAGTTACAGTTCACCCCTCCACTTT
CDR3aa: CASSPGGSYSSPLHF

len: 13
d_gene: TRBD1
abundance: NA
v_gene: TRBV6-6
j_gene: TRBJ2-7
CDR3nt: TGTGCCAGCAGTTACGGGACAGAATACGAGCAGTACTTC
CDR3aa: CASSYGTEYEQYF

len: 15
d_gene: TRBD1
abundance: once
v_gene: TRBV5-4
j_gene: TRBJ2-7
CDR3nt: TGTGCCAGCAGCTACCCGACAGGGGGATACCCCGAGCAGTACTTC
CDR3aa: CASSYPTGGYPEQYF

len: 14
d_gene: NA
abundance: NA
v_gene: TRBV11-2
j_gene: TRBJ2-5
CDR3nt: TGTGCCAGCAGCTTAGTACTCGACCAAGAGACCCAGTACTTC
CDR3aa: CASSLVLDQETQYF

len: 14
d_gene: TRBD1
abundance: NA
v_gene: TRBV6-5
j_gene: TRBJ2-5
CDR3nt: TGTGCCAGCAGTTACTCAGGGGGCGAAGAGACCCAGTACTTC
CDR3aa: CASSYSGGEETQYF

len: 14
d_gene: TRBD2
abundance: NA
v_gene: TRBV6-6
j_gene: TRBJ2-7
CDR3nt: TGTGCCAGCAGGTCGACTAGCGGGACTTACGAGCAGTACTTC
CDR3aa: CASRSTSGTYEQYF

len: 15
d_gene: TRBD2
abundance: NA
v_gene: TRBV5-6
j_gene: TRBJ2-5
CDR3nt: TGTGCCAGCAGCTTCCAACTAGCGGGGGGTGAGACCCAGTACTTC
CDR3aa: CASSFQLAGGETQYF

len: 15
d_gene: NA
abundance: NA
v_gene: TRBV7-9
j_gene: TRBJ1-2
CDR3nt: TGTGCCAGCAGCTTAGCGTCCGACAGTTTAGGAGGCTACACCTTC
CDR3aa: CASSLASDSLGGYTF

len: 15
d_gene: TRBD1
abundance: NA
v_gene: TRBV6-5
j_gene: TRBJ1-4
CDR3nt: TGTGCCAGCAGTCCTGGGACAGCGCCTAATGAAAAACTGTTTTTT
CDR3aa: CASSPGTAPNEKLFF

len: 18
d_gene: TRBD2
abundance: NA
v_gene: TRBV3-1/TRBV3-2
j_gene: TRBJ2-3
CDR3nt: TGTGCCAGCATGGGACTAGCGGGGGGGCCAACGAGAACAGATACGCAGTATTTT
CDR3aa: CASMGLAGGPTRTDTQYF

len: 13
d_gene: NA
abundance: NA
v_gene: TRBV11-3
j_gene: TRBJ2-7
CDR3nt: TGTGCCAGCAGCTTATTTCGGGGTTTCGAGCAGTACTTC
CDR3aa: CASSLFRGFEQYF

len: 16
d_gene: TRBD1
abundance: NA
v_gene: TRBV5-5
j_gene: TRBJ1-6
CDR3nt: TGTGCCAGCAGCCAGGGGGCGCGTAACTATAATTCACCCCTCCACTTT
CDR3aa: CASSQGARNYNSPLHF

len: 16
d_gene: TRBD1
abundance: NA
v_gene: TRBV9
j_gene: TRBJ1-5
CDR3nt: TGTGCCAGCAGCCCTTCCGGGACAGGGGGCGGTCAGCCCCAGCATTTT
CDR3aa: CASSPSGTGGGQPQHF

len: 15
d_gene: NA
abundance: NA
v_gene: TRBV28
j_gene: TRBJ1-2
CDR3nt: TGTGCCAGCACCGCGGGTGTGGGATTCGGCTATGGCTACACCTTC
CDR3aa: CASTAGVGFGYGYTF